This paragraph reports one T cell receptor beta chain. Its antigen remains unknown. V gave up 0 bases and J gave up 8 bases, with 14 bases separating them. This CDR3 has 15 residues. CDR1 and CDR2 (germline): LGHNA, YSLEER. This record comes from a study of Tregs in tolerant kidney transplant recipients. Study findings and constraints: Few patients were studied, so findings need validation in larger groups. Tregs expanded with activated donor B cells seemed most donor-specific.

Thawed PBMCs were FACS-sorted into unstimulated CD4+CD25+CD127- regulatory T cells, CD4+CD25- non-regulatory cells, CD4 and CD8 cells. Sequencing was performed with immunoSEQ multiplex PCR; in TCRdb, only in-frame clones are kept and a portion is missing. The profile covers around 50,000 clones, with 65% to 85% appearing a single time and roughly 5.2% taken by the ten largest. The clonotype comes from a human donor in good health. The V and J genes are TRBV4-3 and TRBJ2-1; no definite D call. The sample comprised CD4+ T cells from blood. CDR3 nucleotide sequence: TGCGCCAGCAGCCAAGATACGGTTGACTCAGATGAGCAGTTCTTC. Residues: CASSQDTVDSDEQFF.